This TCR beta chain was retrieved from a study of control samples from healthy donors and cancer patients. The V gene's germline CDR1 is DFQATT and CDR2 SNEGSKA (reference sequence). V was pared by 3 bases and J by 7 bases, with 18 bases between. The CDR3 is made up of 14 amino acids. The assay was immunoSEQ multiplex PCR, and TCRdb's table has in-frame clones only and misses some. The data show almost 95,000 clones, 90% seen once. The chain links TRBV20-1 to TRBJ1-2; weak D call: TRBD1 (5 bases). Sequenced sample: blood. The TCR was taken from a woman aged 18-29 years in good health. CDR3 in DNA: TGCAGTGCTAGTTGGGGCAGGGAGATCGGTGGCTACACCTTC. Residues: CSASWGREIGGYTF.